This T cell receptor (beta chain) comes out of a study of CD8 T cells in ankylosing spondylitis. There are 15 residues in the CDR3. After removal of 4 bases from V and 7 bases from J, the junction contained 5 bases not matched to a gene. Germline V CDR1 and CDR2: SGHKS, YYEKEE (reference sequence). From the 5' RACE reads, TCRdb called clonotypes with MiXCR, one entry per CDR3 protein. Among about 24,000 distinct CDR3 sequences listed, roughly 17% were seen once. The specimen sequenced was blood. The receptor was isolated from a male donor with ankylosing spondylitis or in good health (not recorded which). This chain connects TRBV5-5 to TRBJ2-2; 12 nucleotides agree with TRBD1. The CDR3 loop is CASSPGQGAYGELFF. Written as DNA, the CDR3 is TGTGCCAGCAGCCCGGGACAGGGGGCTTACGGGGAGCTGTTTTTT. Full variable domain (missing parts from reference TRBV5-5 and TRBJ2-2): DAGVTQSPTHLIKTRGQQVTLRCSPISGHKSVSWYQQVLGQGPQFIFQYYEKEERGRGNFPDRFSARQFPNYSSELNVNALLLGDSALYLCASSPGQGAYGELFFGEGSRLTVL.